This TCR beta chain was obtained from a study of metastatic and nonmetastatic thyroid tumors. Study background: Across peripheral blood and tumor or nodule tissue samples taken from malignant and benign thyroid patients, the repertoires were compared with one another. Points from the study as a whole: Versus benign nodules, malignant thyroid tumors reportedly had significantly higher TCR beta diversity, in blood and tumor.

All patients were untreated before thyroid surgery. In the authors' methods: A papillary thyroid cancer distant-metastasis classifier was built from CDR3 differences across clinicopathological groups. TCRdb used MiXCR to call clones anew from the PCR reads. TCRdb's processing, not the authors', yielded these V and J calls. The table has about 31,000 clones, 18% seen once. The length of the CDR3 is 13 residues. Germline CDR1 is SGHAT and CDR2 is FQNNGV. V was pared by 5 bases and J by 9 bases, with 14 bases between. This clone was observed many times. What it binds is not known. The genes are TRBV11-2 and TRBJ1-5, with D unclear. Source material: blood. The source is a female donor with papillary thyroid cancer or a benign thyroid nodule (not recorded which). Some clones in this sample may be carry-over from other donors' samples. The CDR3 loop is CASSRREDSPQHF. For the CDR3, the DNA is TGTGCCAGCAGCCGACGTGAGGATTCGCCCCAGCATTTT. The variable domain in full, with the rest retrieved from reference TRBV11-2 and TRBJ1-5, is EAGVAQSPRYKIIEKRQSVAFWCNPISGHATLYWYQQILGQGPKLLIQFQNNGVVDDSQLPKDRFSAERLKGVDSTLKIQPAKLEDSAVYLCASSRREDSPQHFGDGTRLSIL.